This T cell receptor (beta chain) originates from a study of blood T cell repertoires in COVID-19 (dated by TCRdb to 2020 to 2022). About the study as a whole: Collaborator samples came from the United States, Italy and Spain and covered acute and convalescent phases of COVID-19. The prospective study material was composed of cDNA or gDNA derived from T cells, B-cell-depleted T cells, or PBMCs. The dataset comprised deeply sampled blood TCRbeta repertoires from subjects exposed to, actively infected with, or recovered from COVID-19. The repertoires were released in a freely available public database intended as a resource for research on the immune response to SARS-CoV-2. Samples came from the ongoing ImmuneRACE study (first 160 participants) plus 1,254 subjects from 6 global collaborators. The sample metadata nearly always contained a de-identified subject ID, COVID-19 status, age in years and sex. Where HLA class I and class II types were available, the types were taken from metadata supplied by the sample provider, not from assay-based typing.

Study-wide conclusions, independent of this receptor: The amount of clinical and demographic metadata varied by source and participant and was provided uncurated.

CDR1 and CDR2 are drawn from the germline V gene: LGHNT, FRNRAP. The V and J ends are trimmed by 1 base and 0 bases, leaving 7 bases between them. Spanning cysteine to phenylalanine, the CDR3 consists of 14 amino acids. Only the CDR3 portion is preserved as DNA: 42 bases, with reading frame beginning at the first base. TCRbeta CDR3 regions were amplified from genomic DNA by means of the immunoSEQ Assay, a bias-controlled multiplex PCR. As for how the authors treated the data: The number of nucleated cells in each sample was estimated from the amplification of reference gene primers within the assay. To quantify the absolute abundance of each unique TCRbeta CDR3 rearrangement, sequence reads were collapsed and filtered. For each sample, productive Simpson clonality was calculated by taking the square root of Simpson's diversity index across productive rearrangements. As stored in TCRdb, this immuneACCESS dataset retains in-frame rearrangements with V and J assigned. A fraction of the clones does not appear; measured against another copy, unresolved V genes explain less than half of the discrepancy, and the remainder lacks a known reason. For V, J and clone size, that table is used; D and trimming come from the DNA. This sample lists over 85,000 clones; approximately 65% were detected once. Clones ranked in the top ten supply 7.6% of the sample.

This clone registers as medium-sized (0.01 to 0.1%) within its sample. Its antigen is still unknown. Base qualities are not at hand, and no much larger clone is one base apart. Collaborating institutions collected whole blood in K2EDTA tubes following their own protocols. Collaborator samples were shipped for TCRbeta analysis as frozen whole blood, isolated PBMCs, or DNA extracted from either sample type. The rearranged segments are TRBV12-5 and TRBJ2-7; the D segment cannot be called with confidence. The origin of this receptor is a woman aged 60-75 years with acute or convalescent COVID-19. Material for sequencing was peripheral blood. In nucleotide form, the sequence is TGTGCTAGTGGTTTGGAAGCGAGCTCCTACGAGCAGTACTTC. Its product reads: CASGLEASSYEQYF.